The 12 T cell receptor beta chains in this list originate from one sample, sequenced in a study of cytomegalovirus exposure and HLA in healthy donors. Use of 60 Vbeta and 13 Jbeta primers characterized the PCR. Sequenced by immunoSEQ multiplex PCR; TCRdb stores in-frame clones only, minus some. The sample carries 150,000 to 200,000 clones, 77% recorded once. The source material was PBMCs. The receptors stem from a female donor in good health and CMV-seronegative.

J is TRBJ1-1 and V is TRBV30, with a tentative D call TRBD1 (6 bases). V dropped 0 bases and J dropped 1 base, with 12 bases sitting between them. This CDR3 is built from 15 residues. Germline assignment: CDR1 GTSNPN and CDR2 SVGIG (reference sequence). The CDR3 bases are TGTGCCTGGAGTGTCGGACAGCCGAGGAACACTGAAGCTTTCTTT. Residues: CAWSVGQPRNTEAFF.

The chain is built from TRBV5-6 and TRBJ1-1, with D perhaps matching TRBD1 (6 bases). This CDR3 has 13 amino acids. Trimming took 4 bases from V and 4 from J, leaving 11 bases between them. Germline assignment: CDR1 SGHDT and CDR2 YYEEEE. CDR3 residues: CASSNRGGTEAFF. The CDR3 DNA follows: TGTGCCAGCAGCAATCGAGGGGGCACTGAAGCTTTCTTT.

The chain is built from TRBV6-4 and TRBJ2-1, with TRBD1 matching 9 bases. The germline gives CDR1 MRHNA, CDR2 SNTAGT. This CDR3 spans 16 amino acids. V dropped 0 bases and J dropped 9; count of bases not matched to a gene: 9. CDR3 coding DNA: TGTGCCAGCAGTGACTCTTCGGGACAGGGTACTGGTGAGCAGTTCTTC. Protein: CASSDSSGQGTGEQFF.

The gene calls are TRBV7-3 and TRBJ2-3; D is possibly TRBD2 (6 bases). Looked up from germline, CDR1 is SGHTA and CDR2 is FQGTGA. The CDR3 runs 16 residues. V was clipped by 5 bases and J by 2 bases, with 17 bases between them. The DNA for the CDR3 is TGTGCCAGCAGCCCCGGTCCGGGACTGTACACAGATACGCAGTATTTT. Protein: CASSPGPGLYTDTQYF.

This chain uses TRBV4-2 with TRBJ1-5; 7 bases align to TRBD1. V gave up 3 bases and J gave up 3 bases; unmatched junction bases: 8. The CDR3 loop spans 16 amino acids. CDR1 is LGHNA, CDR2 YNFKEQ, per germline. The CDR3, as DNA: TGTGCCAGCAGCCAGGCCGGGACAGCAACCAATCAGCCCCAGCATTTT. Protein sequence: CASSQAGTATNQPQHF.

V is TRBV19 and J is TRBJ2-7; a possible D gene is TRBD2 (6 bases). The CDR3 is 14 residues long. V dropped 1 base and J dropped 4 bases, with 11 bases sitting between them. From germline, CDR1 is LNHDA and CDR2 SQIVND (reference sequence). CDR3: CASSIGSGVYEQYF. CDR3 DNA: TGTGCCAGTAGTATAGGTAGCGGAGTATACGAGCAGTACTTC.

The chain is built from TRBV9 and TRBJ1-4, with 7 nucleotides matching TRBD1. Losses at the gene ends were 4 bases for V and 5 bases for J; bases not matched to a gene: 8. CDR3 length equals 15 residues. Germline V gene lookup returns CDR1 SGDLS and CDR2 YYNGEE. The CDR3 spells CASSFSGQMNEKLFF. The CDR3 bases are TGTGCCAGCAGCTTTTCGGGACAGATGAATGAAAAACTGTTTTTT.

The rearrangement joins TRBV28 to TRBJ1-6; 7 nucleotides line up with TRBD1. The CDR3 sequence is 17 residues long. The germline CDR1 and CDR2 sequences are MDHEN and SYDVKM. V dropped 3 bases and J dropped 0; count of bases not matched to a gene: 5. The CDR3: CASSLTGFGSYNSPLHF. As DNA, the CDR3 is TGTGCCAGCAGTTTGACAGGGTTCGGCTCCTATAATTCACCCCTCCACTTT.

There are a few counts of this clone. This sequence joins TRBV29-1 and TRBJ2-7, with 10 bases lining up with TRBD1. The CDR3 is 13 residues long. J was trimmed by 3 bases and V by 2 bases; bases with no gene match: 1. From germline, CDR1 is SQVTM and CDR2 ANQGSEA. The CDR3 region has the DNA TGCAGCGTTGAATGGGACAGGGGCTACGAGCAGTACTTC. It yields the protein CSVEWDRGYEQYF.

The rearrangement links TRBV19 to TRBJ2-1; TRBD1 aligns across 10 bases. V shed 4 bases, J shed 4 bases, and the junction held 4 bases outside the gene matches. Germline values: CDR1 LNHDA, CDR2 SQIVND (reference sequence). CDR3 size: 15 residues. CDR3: CASSTGQGQYNEQFF. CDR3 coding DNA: TGTGCCAGTAGTACGGGACAGGGGCAATACAATGAGCAGTTCTTC.

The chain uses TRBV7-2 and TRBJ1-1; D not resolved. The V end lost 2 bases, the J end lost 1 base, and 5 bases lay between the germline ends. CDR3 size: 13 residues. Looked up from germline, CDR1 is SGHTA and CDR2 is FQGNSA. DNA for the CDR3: TGTGCCAGCAGCTTAAACAGGAACACTGAAGCTTTCTTT. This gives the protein CASSLNRNTEAFF. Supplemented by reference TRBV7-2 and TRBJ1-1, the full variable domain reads GAGVSQSPSNKVTEKGKDVELRCDPISGHTALYWYRQSLGQGLEFLIYFQGNSAPDKSGLPSDRFSAERTGGSVSTLTIQRTQQEDSAVYLCASSLNRNTEAFFGQGTRLTVV.

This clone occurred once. Written as DNA, the CDR3 is TGTGCCAGCAGCGTCGAGGGGGGGAGAGGCTACGAGCAGTACTTC. Residues: CASSVEGGRGYEQYF. This chain joins TRBV9 and TRBJ2-7, with D possibly being TRBD2 (7 bases). With 2 bases removed from V and 3 bases from J, the gap between germline ends came to 15 bases. The germline V gene encodes CDR1 SGDLS and CDR2 YYNGEE. CDR3 length: 15 residues.